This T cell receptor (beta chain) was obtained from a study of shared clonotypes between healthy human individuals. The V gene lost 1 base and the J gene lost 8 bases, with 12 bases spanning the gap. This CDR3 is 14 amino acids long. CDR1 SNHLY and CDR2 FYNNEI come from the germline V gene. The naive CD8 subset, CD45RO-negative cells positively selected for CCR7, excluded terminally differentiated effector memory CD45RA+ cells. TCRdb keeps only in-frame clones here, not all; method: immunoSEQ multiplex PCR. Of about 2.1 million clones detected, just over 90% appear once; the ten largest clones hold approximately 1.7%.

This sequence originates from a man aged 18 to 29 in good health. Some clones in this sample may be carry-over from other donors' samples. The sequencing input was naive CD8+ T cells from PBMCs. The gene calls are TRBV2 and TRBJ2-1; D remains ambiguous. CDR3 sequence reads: CASSEGGTIDEQFF. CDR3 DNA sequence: TGTGCCAGCAGTGAAGGGGGTACGATCGATGAGCAGTTCTTC.